The entry below gives a single T cell receptor beta chain sequence along with its context. The germline V gene has CDR1 SGHVS and CDR2 FNYEAQ. The V end was cut by 8 bases, the J end by 3 bases, with 22 bases between. The length of the CDR3 is 16 residues. This sample was included in a study of blood T cell repertoires in COVID-19. Overall study: The origin of the acute and convalescent COVID-19 samples was the United States, Italy and Spain. From T cells, B-cell-depleted T cells, or PBMCs came the material, which was cDNA or gDNA.

Original processing methods: The authors estimated nucleated cell counts from reference gene primer amplification. Only in-frame clones appear in the TCRdb table, and some are missing; sequencing was by immunoSEQ multiplex PCR. Clonal size and the V and J genes are those of that table, whereas D and trimming came from the DNA. This table holds about 230,000 clones, 65% to 85% found once. This sequence joins TRBV7-6 and TRBJ1-1, with D possibly being TRBD1 (6 bases). The receptor was isolated from a man aged 35 to 55 with active or convalescent COVID-19. The sample comprised peripheral blood. This chain's CDR3 is CASSAGVVHQYTEAFF. CDR3 nucleotides: TGTGCCAGCTCTGCAGGGGTGGTACATCAGTACACTGAAGCTTTCTTT.